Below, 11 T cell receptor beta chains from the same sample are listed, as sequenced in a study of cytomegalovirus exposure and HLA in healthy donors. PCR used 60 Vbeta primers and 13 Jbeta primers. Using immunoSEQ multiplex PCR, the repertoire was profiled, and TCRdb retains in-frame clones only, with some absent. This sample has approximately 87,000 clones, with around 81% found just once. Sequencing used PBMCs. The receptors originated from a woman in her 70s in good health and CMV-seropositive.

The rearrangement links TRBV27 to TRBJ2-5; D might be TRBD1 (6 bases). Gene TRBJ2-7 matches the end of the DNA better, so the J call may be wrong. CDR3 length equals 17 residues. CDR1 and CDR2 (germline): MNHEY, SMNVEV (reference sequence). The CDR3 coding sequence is TGTGCCAGCAGTTTTCCTCCGGACAGAAAACTAACCTACGAGCAGTACTTC. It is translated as CASSFPPDRKLTYEQYF.

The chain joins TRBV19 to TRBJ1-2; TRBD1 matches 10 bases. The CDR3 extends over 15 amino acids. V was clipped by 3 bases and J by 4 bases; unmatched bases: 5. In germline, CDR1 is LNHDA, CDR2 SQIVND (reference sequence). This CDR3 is CASSIETGGSYGYTF. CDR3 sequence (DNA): TGTGCCAGTAGTATTGAGACAGGGGGCAGCTATGGCTACACCTTC. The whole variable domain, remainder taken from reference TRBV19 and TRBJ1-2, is DGGITQSPKYLFRKEGQNVTLSCEQNLNHDAMYWYRQDPGQGLRLIYYSQIVNDFQKGDIAEGYSVSREKKESFPLTVTSAQKNPTAFYLCASSIETGGSYGYTFGSGTRLTVV.

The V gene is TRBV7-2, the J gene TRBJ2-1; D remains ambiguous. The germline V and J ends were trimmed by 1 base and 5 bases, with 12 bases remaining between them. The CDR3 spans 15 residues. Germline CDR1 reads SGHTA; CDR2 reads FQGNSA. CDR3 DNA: TGTGCCAGCAGCTTAGGTCAGGTTCTGAACAATGAGCAGTTCTTC. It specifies CASSLGQVLNNEQFF.

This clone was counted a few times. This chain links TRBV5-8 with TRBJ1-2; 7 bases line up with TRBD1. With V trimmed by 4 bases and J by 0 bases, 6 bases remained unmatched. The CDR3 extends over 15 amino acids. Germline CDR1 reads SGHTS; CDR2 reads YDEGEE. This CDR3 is CASSEPGTANYGYTF. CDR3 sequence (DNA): TGTGCCAGCAGCGAGCCGGGGACAGCTAACTATGGCTACACCTTC.

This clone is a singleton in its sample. The CDR3 region has the DNA TGTGCCAGCAGCTTTTCTAATCAGCCCCAGCATTTT. Amino acids: CASSFSNQPQHF. The rearrangement uses TRBV7-8 and TRBJ1-5; D unresolved. In germline, CDR1 is SGHVS, CDR2 FQNEAQ. This CDR3 is built from 12 residues. V lost 3 bases, J lost 4 bases, and 4 bases lay in between.

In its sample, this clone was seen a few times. CDR3 coding DNA: TGTGCCACCAACCCGCACGGAGGGACAGCGAACACCGGGGAGCTGTTTTTT. Translation gives CATNPHGGTANTGELFF. This chain joins TRBV19 and TRBJ2-2, with a weak D call TRBD1 (7 bases). The CDR3 totals 17 residues. V lost 10 bases, J lost 0 bases, and 21 bases lay in between. Germline CDR1 reads LNHDA; CDR2 reads SQIVND (reference sequence). Full variable domain (rest looked up from reference TRBV19 and TRBJ2-2): DGGITQSPKYLFRKEGQNVTLSCEQNLNHDAMYWYRQDPGQGLRLIYYSQIVNDFQKGDIAEGYSVSREKKESFPLTVTSAQKNPTAFYLCATNPHGGTANTGELFFGEGSRLTVL.

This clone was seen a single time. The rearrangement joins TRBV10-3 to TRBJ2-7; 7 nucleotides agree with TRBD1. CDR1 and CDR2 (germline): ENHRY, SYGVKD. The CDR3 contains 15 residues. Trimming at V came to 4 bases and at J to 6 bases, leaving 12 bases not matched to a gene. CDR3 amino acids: CAISGGLDRVAEQYF. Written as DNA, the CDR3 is TGTGCCATCAGTGGTGGGCTAGACAGGGTAGCCGAGCAGTACTTC.

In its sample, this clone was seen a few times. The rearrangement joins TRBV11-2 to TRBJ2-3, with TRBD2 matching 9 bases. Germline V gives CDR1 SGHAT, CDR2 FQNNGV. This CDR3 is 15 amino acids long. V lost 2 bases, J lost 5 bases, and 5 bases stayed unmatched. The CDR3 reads CASSLNSGRGDTQYF. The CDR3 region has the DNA TGTGCCAGCAGCTTAAATAGCGGGAGAGGAGATACGCAGTATTTT.

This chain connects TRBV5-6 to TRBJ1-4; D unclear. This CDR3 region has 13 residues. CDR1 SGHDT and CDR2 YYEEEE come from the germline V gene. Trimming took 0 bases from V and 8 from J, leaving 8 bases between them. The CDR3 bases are TGTGCCAGCAGCTTGGTACCGGGGGAAAAACTGTTTTTT. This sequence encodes CASSLVPGEKLFF.

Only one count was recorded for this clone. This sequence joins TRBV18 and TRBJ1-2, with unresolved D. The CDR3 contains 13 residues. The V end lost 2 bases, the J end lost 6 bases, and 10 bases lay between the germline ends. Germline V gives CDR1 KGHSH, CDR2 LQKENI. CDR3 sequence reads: CASSPSGSDGYTF. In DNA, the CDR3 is TGTGCCAGCTCACCATCGGGGTCTGATGGCTACACCTTC.

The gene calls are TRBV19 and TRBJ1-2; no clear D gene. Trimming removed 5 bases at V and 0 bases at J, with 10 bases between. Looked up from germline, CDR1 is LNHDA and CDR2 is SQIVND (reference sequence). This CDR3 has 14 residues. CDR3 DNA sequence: TGTGCCAGTAGTCCATCTACAGCTAACTATGGCTACACCTTC. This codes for CASSPSTANYGYTF.